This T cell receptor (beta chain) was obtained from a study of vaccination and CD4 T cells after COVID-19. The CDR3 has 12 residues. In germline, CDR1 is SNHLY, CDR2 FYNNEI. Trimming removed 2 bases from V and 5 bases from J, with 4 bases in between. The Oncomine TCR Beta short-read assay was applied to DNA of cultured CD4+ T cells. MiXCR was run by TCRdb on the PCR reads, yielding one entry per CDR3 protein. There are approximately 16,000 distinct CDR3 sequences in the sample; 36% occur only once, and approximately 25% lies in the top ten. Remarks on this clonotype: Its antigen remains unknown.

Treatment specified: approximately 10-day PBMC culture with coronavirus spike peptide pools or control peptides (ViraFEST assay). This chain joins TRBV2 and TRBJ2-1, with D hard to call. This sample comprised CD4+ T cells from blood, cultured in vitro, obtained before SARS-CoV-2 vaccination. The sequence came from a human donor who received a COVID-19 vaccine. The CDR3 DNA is TGTGCCAGCAGTGAACCTAACAATGAGCAGTTCTTC. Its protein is CASSEPNNEQFF.